The 23 T cell receptor beta chains below all came from one sample that was sequenced in a study of T cells after somatic rescue of genetic block. Here immunoSEQ multiplex PCR was the method, and the copy in TCRdb shows in-frame clones only, minus some. This repertoire shows 50,000 to 60,000 clones, 90% to 96% found once; its top ten account for under 0.095%. Sequenced: peripheral blood mononuclear cells (PBMCs). Source of these receptors: a child less than two years old.

The J gene is TRBJ1-4, the V gene TRBV28; a possible D gene is TRBD1 (6 bases). From germline, CDR1 is MDHEN and CDR2 SYDVKM. Trimming cost V 6 bases and J 6 bases, with 11 bases left between them. The CDR3 spans 13 residues. The CDR3 region has the DNA TGTGCCAGCAGATACAACAGGGATGAAAAACTGTTTTTT. Its translation is CASRYNRDEKLFF.

The CDR3 protein is CASRFSRQGWGTEAFF. CDR3 bases: TGTGCAAGTCGCTTTTCAAGACAGGGGTGGGGCACTGAAGCTTTCTTT. The gene calls are TRBV12-2 and TRBJ1-1; TRBD1 is the table's D call and was not checked against the DNA. TRBV12-2 is assigned pseudogene status. This CDR3 has 16 amino acids.

The chain uses TRBV28 and TRBJ1-3; tentatively, D is TRBD1 (5 bases). V was trimmed by 6 bases and J by 1 base, leaving 13 bases between them. Germline assignment: CDR1 MDHEN and CDR2 SYDVKM. The CDR3 sequence is 15 residues long. In DNA form, the CDR3 reads TGTGCCAGCAGCCAAGGGGCCGGTTCTGGAAACACCATATATTTT. Amino acids: CASSQGAGSGNTIYF.

This chain connects TRBV6-1 to TRBJ2-1, with 12 bases fitting TRBD2. The V gene's germline CDR1 is MNHNS and CDR2 SASEGT. With 10 bases clipped from V and 10 bases from J, the junction kept 11 bases outside the gene matches. The CDR3 totals 14 residues. CDR3 sequence: CATLLAGGPEEQFF. CDR3 coding DNA: TGTGCCACCCTTCTAGCGGGAGGGCCGGAGGAGCAGTTCTTC.

The rearrangement joins TRBV7-9 to TRBJ1-1, with D perhaps TRBD1 (6 bases). The CDR3 is made up of 12 amino acids. The V gene's germline CDR1 is SEHNR and CDR2 FQNEAQ (reference sequence). V lost 1 base, J lost 10 bases, and 10 bases lay in between. In nucleotides, the CDR3 is TGTGCCAGCAGCTTAGTTGAACAGGGAGCTTTCTTT. Amino acid sequence: CASSLVEQGAFF.

The V gene is TRBV9, the J gene TRBJ2-1, with 11 bases matching TRBD2. The CDR3 has 18 residues. Trimming took 1 base from V and 2 from J; bases not matched to a gene: 8. Per germline, CDR1 SGDLS and CDR2 YYNGEE. In DNA form, the CDR3 reads TGTGCCAGCAGCGTATGGGCTAGCGGGAGGATAACCTACAATGAGCAGTTCTTC. Its translation: CASSVWASGRITYNEQFF.

The chain links TRBV4-3 to TRBJ1-1, with a possible D match to TRBD1 (5 bases). The CDR3 has 16 amino acids. CDR1 LGHNA and CDR2 YSLEER come from the germline V gene. Trimming pared 0 bases from V and 1 base from J, leaving 12 bases between. The CDR3 sequence: CASSQDPGDRNTEAFF. For the CDR3, the DNA is TGCGCCAGCAGCCAAGATCCAGGAGACAGGAACACTGAAGCTTTCTTT.

The rearrangement joins TRBV7-9 to TRBJ2-7, with 9 bases identical to TRBD2. Losses at the gene ends were 5 bases for V and 6 bases for J; bases not matched to a gene: 11. Germline CDR1 reads SEHNR; CDR2 reads FQNEAQ (reference sequence). The CDR3 contains 15 residues. The CDR3 loop reads CASSRVAGATGEQYF. The DNA for the CDR3 is TGTGCCAGCAGCCGGGTAGCGGGAGCCACAGGCGAGCAGTACTTC.

This chain uses TRBV10-2 with TRBJ1-1; 7 bases agree with TRBD1. Germline V gene sequence: CDR1 WSHSY, CDR2 SAAADI. V lost 6 bases to trimming and J lost 6 bases; unmatched junction nucleotides: 13. The CDR3 totals 15 residues. The chain's CDR3 is CASRNRDREAAEAFF. The CDR3 region has the DNA TGCGCCAGCAGGAACCGAGACAGGGAGGCGGCTGAAGCTTTCTTT.

This chain links TRBV10-2 with TRBJ1-2, with a possible D match to TRBD1 (5 bases). Germline CDR1 and CDR2: WSHSY and SAAADI. The CDR3 has 12 amino acids. Trimming pared 4 bases from V and 7 bases from J, leaving 10 bases between. This chain's CDR3 is CASSARESGYTF. In DNA, the CDR3 is TGCGCCAGCAGTGCCAGGGAGAGTGGCTACACCTTC.

The rearrangement joins TRBV29-1 to TRBJ1-1; possibly TRBD1 for D (5 bases). Trimming left V 3 bases short and J 5 bases short, with 16 bases between. The CDR3 length is 14 residues. The germline V gene has CDR1 SQVTM and CDR2 ANQGSEA. The CDR3 is CSVERKGWETEAFF. CDR3 nucleotide sequence: TGCAGCGTTGAGAGGAAGGGGTGGGAAACTGAAGCTTTCTTT. Complete variable domain (other parts from reference TRBV29-1 and TRBJ1-1): SAVISQKPSRDICQRGTSLTIQCQVDSQVTMMFWYRQQPGQSLTLIATANQGSEATYESGFVIDKFPISRPNLTFSTLTVSNMSPEDSSIYLCSVERKGWETEAFFGQGTRLTVV.

The chain uses TRBV9 and TRBJ2-2; 7 bases are shared with TRBD2. Unmatched junction bases numbered 5, after V lost 2 bases and J lost 4 bases. The CDR3 consists of 15 residues. CDR1 and CDR2 (germline): SGDLS, YYNGEE. The CDR3 bases are TGTGCCAGCAGCGTGGGACGACTAGCCACCGGGGAGCTGTTTTTT. This translates into CASSVGRLATGELFF.

Written as DNA, the CDR3 is TGTGCCAGCAGTCGACAGGGTGAGACCCAGTACTTC. As protein: CASSRQGETQYF. The chain employs TRBV6-7 and TRBJ2-5; TRBD1 agrees at 7 bases. TRBV6-7 is flagged as an ORF with uncertain function. The CDR3 runs to 12 residues. The V gene end was trimmed by 5 bases and the J gene end by 5 bases; junction bases not matched to a gene: 2.

The rearrangement links TRBV5-1 to TRBJ2-7; 11 nucleotides match TRBD2. This CDR3 has 16 amino acids. V trimming: 3 bases; J trimming: 4 bases; junction bases outside the gene matches: 9. Germline V lookup: CDR1 SGHRS, CDR2 YFSETQ. Here the CDR3 DNA reads TGCGCCAGCAGCTCCCTGACTAGCGGGATATCTTACGAGCAGTACTTC. It is translated as CASSSLTSGISYEQYF.

The gene calls are TRBV6-1 and TRBJ1-1; weak D call: TRBD1 (5 bases). The V gene's germline CDR1 is MNHNS and CDR2 SASEGT. The V end was cut by 1 base, the J end by 5 bases, with 14 bases between. The CDR3 is 15 amino acids. CDR3 residues: CASSEVLGVRTEAFF. The CDR3 DNA follows: TGTGCCAGCAGTGAAGTGCTAGGGGTGAGGACTGAAGCTTTCTTT.

V is TRBV6-1 and J is TRBJ1-6; TRBD1 matches 7 bases. Germline loops: CDR1 MNHNS, CDR2 SASEGT. The trim removed 2 bases at V and 2 bases at J, leaving 0 bases unmatched. There are 15 residues in the CDR3. The DNA for the CDR3 is TGTGCCAGCAGTGAACAGGGGGCCTATAATTCACCCCTCCACTTT. It encodes CASSEQGAYNSPLHF.

The chain carries TRBV28 and TRBJ2-7; 11 nucleotides agree with TRBD2. Trimming removed 6 bases from V and 2 bases from J; junction bases left unmatched: 3. Germline V CDR1 and CDR2: MDHEN, SYDVKM. This CDR3 has 14 amino acids. Written as DNA, the CDR3 is TGTGCCAGCAGGAGACTAGCGGGAACCTACGAGCAGTACTTC. It yields the protein CASRRLAGTYEQYF.

The V and J genes are TRBV19 and TRBJ1-1, with 8 bases aligning to TRBD1. After removal of 3 bases from V and 0 bases from J, the junction contained 12 bases not matched to a gene. Germline CDR1 and CDR2: LNHDA and SQIVND (reference sequence). The CDR3 sequence is 18 residues long. Here the CDR3 reads CASSIIFGRGLLNTEAFF. Written as DNA, the CDR3 is TGTGCCAGTAGTATCATTTTCGGCAGGGGGCTTCTGAACACTGAAGCTTTCTTT.

In this sample, this clone turned up once. The chain has TRBV29-1 and TRBJ2-7, with 9 bases lining up with TRBD1. V lost 6 bases and J lost 6; bases outside the gene matches: 6. The CDR3 runs 12 residues. Germline CDR1 and CDR2: SQVTM and ANQGSEA. The CDR3: CSVGTGIGEQYF. CDR3 bases: TGCAGCGTCGGGACAGGGATAGGCGAGCAGTACTTC.

The chain recombines TRBV29-1 with TRBJ1-3; 7 bases line up with TRBD1. Germline lookup yields CDR1 SQVTM and CDR2 ANQGSEA. V lost 7 bases, J lost 2 bases, and 5 bases stayed unmatched. The CDR3 runs to 13 residues. In DNA, the CDR3 is TGCAGCGCTCTTCAGGGGGCTGGAAACACCATATATTTT. Protein: CSALQGAGNTIYF.

This chain links TRBV11-2 with TRBJ2-2, with no clear D. The V gene lost 2 bases and the J gene lost 2 bases, with 0 bases spanning the gap. CDR3 size: 12 residues. The germline CDR1 and CDR2 sequences are SGHAT and FQNNGV. CDR3 in amino acids: CASSLNTGELFF. CDR3 sequence (DNA): TGTGCCAGCAGCTTAAACACCGGGGAGCTGTTTTTT.

This chain uses TRBV9 with TRBJ2-7, with D tentatively TRBD2 (6 bases). The germline V and J ends were trimmed by 0 bases and 6 bases, with 16 bases remaining between them. Looked up from germline, CDR1 is SGDLS and CDR2 is YYNGEE. CDR3 length: 15 amino acids. CDR3 sequence: CASSVDPSPGGEQYF. The CDR3 DNA follows: TGTGCCAGCAGCGTAGATCCTTCTCCCGGGGGCGAGCAGTACTTC.

The gene calls are TRBV27 and TRBJ1-2, with TRBD1 matching 7 bases. J gave up 1 base and V 8 bases, and 7 bases lay outside the gene matches. CDR3 length equals 14 residues. The germline V gene has CDR1 MNHEY and CDR2 SMNVEV (reference sequence). The CDR3 here is CASGGGSGNYGYTF. CDR3 sequence (DNA): TGTGCCAGCGGAGGGGGCAGTGGTAACTATGGCTACACCTTC.